The 6 T cell receptor beta chains presented below share a single source sample, sequenced in a study of shared clonotypes between healthy human individuals (dated by TCRdb to 2018 to 2021). The library came from the immunoSEQ multiplex PCR assay. TCRdb provides this immuneACCESS table in a form limited to in-frame rearrangements. Some clones are lacking; in checked studies, under half of them reflect an unresolved V gene, and why the rest are absent is not known. Within this sample are over 950,000 clones, with approximately 77% of them counted one time only. 0.89% of the sample is held by the ten biggest clonotypes. Sequences were obtained from memory CD4+ T cells from PBMCs. What this sample's cell subset or site label stands for: CD45RA-negative fraction. The receptors stem from a man between 18 and 29 years old in good health. Some clones in this sample may be carry-over from other donors' samples.

This clone was counted between two and nine times. This chain joins TRBV7-9 and TRBJ2-1, with D uncertain. Germline loops: CDR1 SEHNR, CDR2 FQNEAQ (reference sequence). Trimming cost V 4 bases and J 0 bases, with 13 bases left between them. The CDR3 length is 16 residues. For the CDR3, the DNA is TGTGCCAGCAGCTACCTTCTGACCGGCTCCTACAATGAGCAGTTCTTC. Translated: CASSYLLTGSYNEQFF. Looking up the rest from reference TRBV7-9 and TRBJ2-1 gives the full variable domain: DTGVSQNPRHKITKRGQNVTFRCDPISEHNRLYWYRQTLGQGPEFLTYFQNEAQLEKSRLLSDRFSAERPKGSFSTLEIQRTEQGDSAMYLCASSYLLTGSYNEQFFGPGTRLTVL.

The genes are TRBV19 and TRBJ1-2, with D possibly being TRBD1 (6 bases). The CDR3 is 17 amino acids. Germline assignment: CDR1 LNHDA and CDR2 SQIVND (reference sequence). V lost 7 bases to trimming and J lost 2 bases, with 23 bases between them. Here the CDR3 DNA reads TGTGCCAGTACCCAGCCCCGGGGGGCGGCCTCAAACTATGGCTACACCTTC. This gives the protein CASTQPRGAASNYGYTF.

This clone was seen at least ten times. This chain uses TRBV4-2 with TRBJ2-6; 7 bases fit TRBD2. The CDR3 totals 17 residues. Germline V gene sequence: CDR1 LGHNA, CDR2 YNFKEQ. The ends lost 0 bases at V and 0 bases at J; junction bases unmatched: 2. The chain's CDR3 is CASSQDWGGSGANVLTF. CDR3 sequence (DNA): TGTGCCAGCAGCCAAGATTGGGGGGGCTCTGGGGCCAACGTCCTGACTTTC.

V usage is TRBV5-1 and J usage is TRBJ1-1; D uncertain. The length of the CDR3 is 13 residues. The V end lost 4 bases, the J end lost 5 bases, and 12 bases lay between the germline ends. CDR1 and CDR2 from the germline V gene are SGHRS and YFSETQ. This chain's CDR3 is CASSPGRKTEAFF. Here the CDR3 DNA reads TGCGCCAGCAGCCCGGGTCGGAAAACTGAAGCTTTCTTT.

The chain carries TRBV6-6 and TRBJ2-7; no reliable D call. Germline CDR1 reads MNHNY; CDR2 reads SVGAGI (reference sequence). This CDR3 has 14 amino acids. Trimming cost V 2 bases and J 0 bases, with 8 bases left between them. This CDR3 is CASSYGVVSYEQYF. The CDR3 DNA sequence: TGTGCCAGCAGTTACGGAGTCGTCTCCTACGAGCAGTACTTC.

This rearrangement joins TRBV27 to TRBJ1-2, with D uncertain. The V end was cut by 5 bases, the J end by 4 bases, with 20 bases between. Per germline, CDR1 MNHEY and CDR2 SMNVEV (reference sequence). The CDR3 has 16 residues. The CDR3 is CASSVAGTAGPYGYTF. CDR3 DNA: TGTGCCAGCAGTGTCGCCGGCACAGCCGGTCCCTATGGCTACACCTTC.